This is a list of T cell receptor beta chains from one sample in a study of shared clonotypes between healthy human individuals. Using immunoSEQ multiplex PCR, the repertoire was profiled, and TCRdb retains in-frame clones only, with some absent. The profile shows roughly 1,500,000 clones, just under 99% of them singletons. Sequenced sample: naive CD4+ T cells sorted from blood. The receptors here all came from a man aged 30-40 years in good health. CDR3s include the opening cysteine and the closing phenylalanine or tryptophan. D genes are given only for firm matches. Only part of the rows carry a size: once, few, many, or a class if the clone is expanded.

CASSPRALNTEAFF | TGTGCCAGCAGCCCAAGGGCCTTAAACACTGAAGCTTTCTTT | . | . | TRBJ1-1 | TRBV5-8
CASSLSGQGNYEQYF | TGTGCCAGCAGTTTATCGGGACAGGGGAACTACGAGCAGTACTTC | . | TRBD1 | TRBJ2-7 | TRBV28
CSVRPPQETQYF | TGCAGCGTTCGGCCCCCCCAAGAGACCCAGTACTTC | . | . | TRBJ2-5 | TRBV29-1
CASVGGIQETQYF | TGTGCCAGTGTGGGCGGGATCCAAGAGACCCAGTACTTC | . | . | TRBJ2-5 | TRBV25-1
CAISESSGTGNRPQHF | TGTGCCATCAGTGAGTCGTCGGGGACAGGGAACCGGCCCCAGCATTTT | . | TRBD1 | TRBJ1-5 | TRBV10-3
CASSLWDFKNTGELFF | TGTGCCAGCAGTTTATGGGACTTTAAAAACACCGGGGAGCTGTTTTTT | once | . | TRBJ2-2 | TRBV27
CASSGLAGVSEQYF | TGTGCCAGCAGTGGTCTAGCGGGAGTGAGTGAGCAGTACTTC | . | TRBD2 | TRBJ2-7 | TRBV6-4
CASSSLRNEKLFF | TGTGCCAGCAGTTCCCTTCGTAATGAAAAACTGTTTTTT | . | . | TRBJ1-4 | TRBV2
CAWSVAGAGNTEAFF | TGTGCCTGGAGTGTAGCAGGTGCAGGGAACACTGAAGCTTTCTTT | once | . | TRBJ1-1 | TRBV30
CASSLDPGAVETQYF | TGCGCCAGCAGCTTGGACCCGGGAGCGGTAGAGACCCAGTACTTC | once | . | TRBJ2-5 | TRBV5-1
CASSSRRTSTDTQYF | TGTGCCAGCAGCTCGAGGAGAACTAGCACAGATACGCAGTATTTT | . | . | TRBJ2-3 | TRBV7-9
CASSRLGTGEYEQYF | TGTGCCAGCAGCCGCCTCGGGACAGGGGAATACGAGCAGTACTTC | . | TRBD1 | TRBJ2-7 | TRBV28
CASSPGTSTTQYF | TGTGCCAGCAGCCCCGGGACTAGCACTACGCAGTATTTT | . | TRBD2 | TRBJ2-3 | TRBV5-4
CASSLVLVGNYGYTF | TGTGCCAGCAGCTTAGTTTTGGTAGGGAACTATGGCTACACCTTC | . | . | TRBJ1-2 | TRBV7-2
CASSPLLAGYF | TGTGCCAGCAGCCCTCTTCTAGCGGGATACTTC | . | TRBD2 | TRBJ2-7 | TRBV7-8
CASSQPASDGYTF | TGCGCCAGCAGCCAACCAGCAAGCGATGGCTACACCTTC | . | . | TRBJ1-2 | TRBV4-1
CASSLIPGSNQPQHF | TGCGCCAGCAGCTTGATTCCAGGGAGCAATCAGCCCCAGCATTTT | . | . | TRBJ1-5 | TRBV5-1
CASGMDRGWDGEQFF | TGTGCCAGCGGGATGGACAGGGGGTGGGATGGTGAGCAGTTCTTC | . | TRBD1 | TRBJ2-1 | TRBV6-5
CASSRPMETQYF | TGTGCCAGCAGCCGTCCTATGGAGACCCAGTACTTC | . | . | TRBJ2-5 | TRBV7-9
CAIRDSLQNTEAFF | TGTGCCATACGAGACAGCCTGCAGAACACTGAAGCTTTCTTT | . | . | TRBJ1-1 | TRBV2
CASSLGTRVTYEQYF | TGTGCCAGCAGCTTGGGGACAAGAGTAACCTACGAGCAGTACTTC | . | . | TRBJ2-7 | TRBV5-6
CASSPRWGARGDTEAFF | TGCGCCAGCAGCCCAAGGTGGGGGGCGCGAGGGGACACTGAAGCTTTCTTT | . | . | TRBJ1-1 | TRBV5-1
CASRIPLSTDTQYF | TGTGCCAGCAGGATCCCCTTGAGCACAGATACGCAGTATTTT | . | . | TRBJ2-3 | TRBV28
CASSPIYQPQHF | TGTGCCAGTAGCCCCATATATCAGCCCCAGCATTTT | . | . | TRBJ1-5 | TRBV19
CASRRNTGELFF | TGCGCCAGCAGACGGAACACCGGGGAGCTGTTTTTT | . | . | TRBJ2-2 | TRBV10-1
CASSRSRQGLQDTQYF | TGCGCCAGCAGTCGCTCGAGACAGGGGCTGCAAGATACGCAGTATTTT | . | TRBD1 | TRBJ2-3 | TRBV4-3
CASSPYQRTATYNEQFF | TGTGCCAGCAGCCCCTACCAACGGACGGCCACCTACAATGAGCAGTTCTTC | . | . | TRBJ2-1 | TRBV7-6
CASSGISSSYEQYF | TGTGCCAGCAGTGGGATATCCTCCTCCTACGAGCAGTACTTC | . | . | TRBJ2-7 | TRBV25-1
CASSVGRVGTEAFF | TGTGCCAGCAGCGTAGGTAGGGTGGGAACTGAAGCTTTCTTT | . | . | TRBJ1-1 | TRBV9
CSVDGGRGTGELFF | TGCAGCGTTGACGGTGGACGCGGCACCGGGGAGCTGTTTTTT | . | . | TRBJ2-2 | TRBV29-1
CATRTLPENTGELFF | TGTGCCACCCGAACCCTACCCGAGAACACCGGGGAGCTGTTTTTT | . | . | TRBJ2-2 | TRBV27